This T cell receptor (beta chain) derives from a study of response to subunit inactivated influenza vaccine. Study results and limitations: The authors suggested that every seasonal influenza vaccination recruits few new T cells.

This clonotype has more than one count but fewer than ten. What it recognizes is unknown. TCRdb recomputed calls from the RT-PCR reads with MiXCR, one row per CDR3 protein. The sample yields fewer than 600,000 distinct CDR3 sequences, about 7.2% seen once. Deletions cut 5 bases from V and 1 base from J, with 15 bases between. The germline V gene encodes CDR1 SGHTA and CDR2 FQGNSA. The CDR3 loop spans 15 amino acids. This clonotype was sampled from a man aged 50 to 75 who received an inactivated influenza vaccine. The V and J genes are TRBV7-2 and TRBJ2-7, with D maybe TRBD2 (5 bases). Specimen: PBMCs from blood, collected less than 25 months after vaccination. The CDR3 sequence is CASSPESGNSYEQYF. The CDR3 DNA reads TGTGCCAGCAGCCCGGAGAGCGGCAATTCCTACGAGCAGTACTTC. Full variable domain (remainder filled in from reference TRBV7-2 and TRBJ2-7): GAGVSQSPSNKVTEKGKDVELRCDPISGHTALYWYRQSLGQGLEFLIYFQGNSAPDKSGLPSDRFSAERTGGSVSTLTIQRTQQEDSAVYLCASSPESGNSYEQYFGPGTRLTVT.